What follows are 17 T cell receptor beta chains derived from one specimen sequenced in a study of early T cells in non-severe SARS-CoV-2 infection. TCRdb itself ran the 5' RACE reads through MiXCR, one entry per CDR3 protein. This sample yields some 96,000 distinct CDR3 sequences, of which roughly 9.6% are seen a single time; under 5% belongs to the top ten. The specimen was whole blood, collected at baseline. These receptors came from an adult who was a healthcare worker with PCR-confirmed SARS-CoV-2 infection or an uninfected control (not recorded which).

This clonotype was observed a handful of times. The CDR3, as DNA: TGCGCCAGCAGCTTGGGGGCCCTCCGAGCAGGAGATACGCAGTATTTT. Amino acids: CASSLGALRAGDTQYF. The V call is TRBV5-1, the J call TRBJ2-3; the D is unclear. The CDR3 runs to 16 residues. Between the trimmed V and J ends, which lost 0 bases and 5 bases, there was a span of 16 bases. Germline values: CDR1 SGHRS, CDR2 YFSETQ.

This clonotype was seen at least ten times. The chain joins TRBV29-1 to TRBJ2-2; D might be TRBD2 (6 bases). The germline gives CDR1 SQVTM, CDR2 ANQGSEA. CDR3 size: 14 residues. V was trimmed by 6 bases and J by 7 bases, leaving 18 bases between them. The CDR3 nucleotides are TGCAGCGTAGCCAAAACTAGCTCGCGCGGGGAGCTGTTTTTT. Amino acid sequence: CSVAKTSSRGELFF.

The rearrangement links TRBV4-3 to TRBJ2-2, with no clear D. The CDR3 runs to 15 residues. V gave up 1 base and J gave up 1 base, with 7 bases separating them. The germline gives CDR1 LGHNA, CDR2 YSLEER. CDR3 nucleotides: TGCGCCAGCAGCCAAGGACGCTGGAACACCGGGGAGCTGTTTTTT. Translation gives CASSQGRWNTGELFF.

This clonotype was detected a few times. The chain links TRBV7-9 to TRBJ2-5, with TRBD1 matching over 11 bases. Germline lookup yields CDR1 SEHNR and CDR2 FQNEAQ (reference sequence). This CDR3 comprises 15 residues. After removal of 5 bases from V and 3 bases from J, the junction contained 5 bases not matched to a gene. The CDR3 DNA reads as TGTGCCAGCAGCCACCGGGACAGGGGGAAAGAGACCCAGTACTTC. Protein sequence: CASSHRDRGKETQYF.

This clonotype was counted between two and nine times. This chain connects TRBV5-1 to TRBJ2-3; no clear D. V lost 0 bases to trimming and J lost 3 bases, with 11 bases between them. CDR1 SGHRS and CDR2 YFSETQ come from the germline V gene. The CDR3 has 15 residues. The CDR3 DNA reads as TGCGCCAGCAGCTTGGGATACCTAGTTACAGATACGCAGTATTTT. Amino acid sequence: CASSLGYLVTDTQYF.

This clonotype was observed a handful of times. The chain links TRBV12-3 or TRBV12-4 to TRBJ2-7, with a tentative D call TRBD1 (6 bases). Trimming cost V 7 bases and J 6 bases, with 16 bases left between them. CDR3 size: 13 residues. The CDR3 spells CASKPTGPGEQYF. For the CDR3, the DNA is TGTGCCAGCAAACCGACAGGTCCGGGCGAGCAGTACTTC.

The chain has TRBV5-1 and TRBJ1-2; D is unclear. CDR1 is SGHRS, CDR2 YFSETQ, per germline. The CDR3 loop spans 14 amino acids. V was pared by 2 bases and J by 4 bases, with 12 bases between. CDR3 sequence reads: CASSLTPIPYGYTF. The CDR3 DNA reads TGCGCCAGCAGCTTAACACCTATTCCCTATGGCTACACCTTC.

This clonotype appeared many times. The CDR3 here is CSARVRENTEAFF. CDR3 bases: TGCAGTGCTAGGGTCAGGGAAAACACTGAAGCTTTCTTT. This chain links TRBV20-1 with TRBJ1-1, with D perhaps matching TRBD1 (5 bases). This CDR3 has 13 amino acids. Germline V CDR1 and CDR2: DFQATT, SNEGSKA (reference sequence). V dropped 3 bases and J dropped 2 bases, with 10 bases sitting between them.

The CDR3 coding sequence is TGTGCCAGCAGCCCGCAGAGACAGCCAGCATTAAAGCATGGCTACACCTTC. The encoded protein is CASSPQRQPALKHGYTF. The genes are TRBV13 and TRBJ1-2, with a tentative D call TRBD1 (5 bases). The CDR3 spans 17 residues. The germline gives CDR1 PRHDT, CDR2 FYEKMQ (reference sequence). V lost 5 bases to trimming and J lost 6 bases, with 25 bases between them.

V and J are TRBV3-1 and TRBJ2-3; D not certain. V lost 5 bases, J lost 7 bases, and 13 bases lay in between. CDR1 LGHDT and CDR2 YNNKEL come from the germline V gene (reference sequence). The CDR3 runs 13 residues. Written as DNA, the CDR3 is TGTGCCAGCAGCGAGTCAAGAGGAAATACGCAGTATTTT. Translating gives CASSESRGNTQYF.

V is TRBV29-1 and J is TRBJ2-1; 7 positions agree with TRBD2. Trimming at V came to 4 bases and at J to 0 bases, leaving 12 bases not matched to a gene. The CDR3 totals 17 residues. CDR1 is SQVTM, CDR2 ANQGSEA, per germline. The CDR3 protein is CSVARTRDLTSYNEQFF. In DNA form, the CDR3 reads TGCAGCGTTGCGCGGACTAGAGATCTGACCTCCTACAATGAGCAGTTCTTC.

This clonotype has a handful of counts. This CDR3 is CASSETVNSQYF. CDR3 DNA: TGTGCCAGCAGTGAAACCGTCAACTCCCAGTACTTC. The rearrangement joins TRBV6-1 to TRBJ2-5, with no clear D. V was cut by 2 bases and J by 9 bases, with 10 bases left in between. Germline values: CDR1 MNHNS, CDR2 SASEGT. This CDR3 spans 12 amino acids.

The gene calls are TRBV29-1 and TRBJ2-7; TRBD1 or TRBD2 may be the D gene (6 bases each). The germline V gene has CDR1 SQVTM and CDR2 ANQGSEA. V lost 3 bases, J lost 6 bases, and 24 bases lay in between. The length of the CDR3 is 16 residues. The CDR3: CSVDVRGARGLPEQYF. DNA of the CDR3: TGCAGCGTTGATGTTAGGGGGGCTAGGGGTCTTCCCGAGCAGTACTTC.

The rearrangement uses TRBV5-1 and TRBJ2-5; no firm D call. The CDR3 consists of 15 residues. Trimming cost V 2 bases and J 5 bases, with 16 bases left between them. Germline V gives CDR1 SGHRS, CDR2 YFSETQ. The CDR3 DNA sequence: TGCGCCAGCAGCTTAGGGCTCACTCGAGCGGAGACCCAGTACTTC. This encodes CASSLGLTRAETQYF.

There are many counts of this clonotype. The chain links TRBV5-4 to TRBJ2-1, with 11 positions matching TRBD2. CDR1 is SGHNT, CDR2 YYREEE, per germline (reference sequence). After removal of 5 bases from V and 5 bases from J, the junction contained 15 bases not matched to a gene. This CDR3 spans 18 amino acids. In DNA, the CDR3 is TGTGCCAGCAGACGGAGGTCGGCGGGACTAGCGGCCGACAATGAGCAGTTCTTC. Amino acids: CASRRRSAGLAADNEQFF.

This clonotype was found a few times. At one end, the junction sequence differs from germline, possibly due to a read error. The gene calls are TRBV7-8 and TRBJ2-3; the D is unclear. The CDR3 is made up of 14 amino acids. Germline loops: CDR1 SGHVS, CDR2 FQNEAQ. The CDR3, as DNA: TGTGTCAGCAGCTTAGAGCCAAACACAGATACGCAGTATTTT. Protein product: CVSSLEPNTDTQYF.

The chain uses TRBV7-6 and TRBJ2-7, with 10 bases identical to TRBD2. The V gene end was trimmed by 4 bases and the J gene end by 3 bases; junction bases not matched to a gene: 9. Germline V gene data show CDR1 as SGHVS and CDR2 as FNYEAQ. The CDR3 extends over 16 amino acids. This CDR3 is CASSSYLAGGVYEQYF. The DNA for the CDR3 is TGTGCCAGCAGCTCCTACTTAGCGGGAGGAGTCTACGAGCAGTACTTC.